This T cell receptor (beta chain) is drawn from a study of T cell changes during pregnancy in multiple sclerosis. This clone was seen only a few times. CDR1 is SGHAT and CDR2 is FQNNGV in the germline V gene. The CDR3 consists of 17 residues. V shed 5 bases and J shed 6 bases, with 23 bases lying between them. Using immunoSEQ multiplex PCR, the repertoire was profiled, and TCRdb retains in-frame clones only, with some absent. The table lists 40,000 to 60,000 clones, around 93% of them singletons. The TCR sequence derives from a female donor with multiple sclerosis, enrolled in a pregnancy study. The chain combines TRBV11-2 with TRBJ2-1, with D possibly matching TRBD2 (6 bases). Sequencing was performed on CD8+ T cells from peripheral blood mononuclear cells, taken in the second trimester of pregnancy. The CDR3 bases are TGTGCCAGCAGCCCCACGGTGGGGGGTGATCGAATCAATGAGCAGTTCTTC. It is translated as CASSPTVGGDRINEQFF.